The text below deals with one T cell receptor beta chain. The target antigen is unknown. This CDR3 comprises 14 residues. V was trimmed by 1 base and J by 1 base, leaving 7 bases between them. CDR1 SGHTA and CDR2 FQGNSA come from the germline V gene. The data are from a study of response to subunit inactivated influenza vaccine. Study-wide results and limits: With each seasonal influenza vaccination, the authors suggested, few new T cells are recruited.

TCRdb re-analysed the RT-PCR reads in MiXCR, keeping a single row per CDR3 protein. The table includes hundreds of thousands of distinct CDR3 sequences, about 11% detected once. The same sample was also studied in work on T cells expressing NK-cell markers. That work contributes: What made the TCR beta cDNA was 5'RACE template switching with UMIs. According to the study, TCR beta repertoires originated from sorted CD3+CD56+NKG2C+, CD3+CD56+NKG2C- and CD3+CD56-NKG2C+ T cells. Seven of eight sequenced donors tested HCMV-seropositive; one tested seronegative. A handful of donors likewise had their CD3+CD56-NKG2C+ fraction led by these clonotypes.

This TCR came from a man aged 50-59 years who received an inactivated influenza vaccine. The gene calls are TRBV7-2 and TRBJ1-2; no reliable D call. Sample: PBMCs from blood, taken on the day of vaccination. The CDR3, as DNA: TGTGCCAGCAGCTTAGGGGGTTTTAACTATGGCTACACCTTC. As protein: CASSLGGFNYGYTF.